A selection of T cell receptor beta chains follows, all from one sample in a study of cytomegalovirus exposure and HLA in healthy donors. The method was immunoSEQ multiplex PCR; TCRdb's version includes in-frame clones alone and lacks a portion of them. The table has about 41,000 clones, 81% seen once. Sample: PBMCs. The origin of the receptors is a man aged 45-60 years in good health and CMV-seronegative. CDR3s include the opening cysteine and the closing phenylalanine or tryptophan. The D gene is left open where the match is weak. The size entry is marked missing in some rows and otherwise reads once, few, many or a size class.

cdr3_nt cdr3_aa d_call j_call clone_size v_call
TGTGCCAGCAGCGCGGGGGGTTACGAGCAGTACTTC CASSAGGYEQYF TRBD2 TRBJ2-7 few TRBV7-8
TGTTCCAGCAGCCCTAGGCGAGGCGAAGGGGGTAATGAAAAACTGTTTTTT CSSSPRRGEGGNEKLFF . TRBJ1-4 . TRBV7-9
TGTGCCAGCAGCCCCGGCCAGGGGGTTGGAAACACCATATATTTT CASSPGQGVGNTIYF TRBD1 TRBJ1-3 . TRBV9
TGTGCCAGCAGCGAAAGGGGGATGAACACCGGGGAGCTGTTTTTT CASSERGMNTGELFF . TRBJ2-2 once TRBV27
TGTGCCAGCAGCTTAGATCTGGCAGCGCTCTATGGCTACACCTTC CASSLDLAALYGYTF . TRBJ1-2 once TRBV11-2
TGCGCCAGCAGCTTGGGACTAGCGGGGGCAGATACGCAGTATTTT CASSLGLAGADTQYF TRBD2 TRBJ2-3 once TRBV5-1
TGTGCCAGCAGTTACGTAGCAAGCTCCTACGAGCAGTACTTC CASSYVASSYEQYF . TRBJ2-7 few TRBV6-5
TGTGCCAGCAGTTTTTCTGGCGGGGGGACGGCAGATACGCAGTATTTT CASSFSGGGTADTQYF TRBD2 TRBJ2-3 . TRBV27
TGTGCCAGCAGTCTCGGGGACTCCACAGATACGCAGTATTTT CASSLGDSTDTQYF . TRBJ2-3 . TRBV9
TGTGCCAGCAGTCTTATACCGGGACAGGGGGCGCGTTATGGTGGAACTAATGAAAAACTGTTTTTT CASSLIPGQGARYGGTNEKLFF TRBD1 TRBJ1-4 once TRBV2
TGTGCCAGCAGCGGAAAAAGGAGGACGAGCCGGGAGCTGTTTTTT CASSGKRRTSRELFF . TRBJ2-2 . TRBV5-6
TGTGCCAGCAGTTACGGGGACAGCAACGAGCAGTACTTC CASSYGDSNEQYF TRBD1 TRBJ2-7 . TRBV6-6
TGTGCCAGCAGCTCCAGACTAGCGGGAGGGGCCTACAATGAGCAGTTCTTC CASSSRLAGGAYNEQFF TRBD2 TRBJ2-1 . TRBV7-8
TGTGCCAGCAGCTTCGGACAGGGGACCGGGGAGCTGTTTTTT CASSFGQGTGELFF TRBD1 TRBJ2-2 few TRBV5-8
TGCAGCGTTGAAACGGACAGCTCCTACGAGCAGTACTTC CSVETDSSYEQYF . TRBJ2-7 . TRBV29-1
TGTGCCAGCAGCTTACAGCGGGAGGCCCGCACAGATACGCAGTATTTT CASSLQREARTDTQYF TRBD2 TRBJ2-3 . TRBV7-2
TGTGCCAGCAGCGTGGGGACAGACCCTAAAGTAGCGTACTTC CASSVGTDPKVAYF TRBD1 TRBJ2-7 . TRBV9
TGCGCCAGCAGCCAAGAGGGACAGACAAATAGGGGGGCCAACGTCCTGACTTTC CASSQEGQTNRGANVLTF TRBD1 TRBJ2-6 . TRBV4-3
TGTGCCAGCAGCTTGGGGGCCTCCTACAATGAGCAGTTCTTC CASSLGASYNEQFF . TRBJ2-1 few TRBV7-9
TGTGCCAGCAGCTCCGGACAGGGGGCCGGGGAGACCCAGTACTTC CASSSGQGAGETQYF TRBD1 TRBJ2-5 . TRBV7-2
TGTGCCAGCAGCCTACCCGAAGACCTAGGGAGAACCTTC CASSLPEDLGRTF . TRBJ1-2 . TRBV5-8
TGCGCCAGCAGTCGTAATCGAGGGAGACAAGATTCCGGTTATAGCAATCAGCCCCAGCATTTT CASSRNRGRQDSGYSNQPQHF . TRBJ1-5 . TRBV23-1
TGTGCCAGCAGTTTATTTTCCCACAGCTCCTACGAGCAGTACTTC CASSLFSHSSYEQYF . TRBJ2-7 . TRBV28
TGCGCCAGCAGCCAAGGGACAGGGACTGGGGCCAACGTCCTGACTTTC CASSQGTGTGANVLTF TRBD1 TRBJ2-6 . TRBV4-1
TGTGCCTGGGGTACGACGAGCGGGGGAGAGACCCAGTACTTC CAWGTTSGGETQYF TRBD2 TRBJ2-5 . TRBV30
TGTGCCAGCTCACCACCGATGAATCCAGGCTCCTACAATGAGCAGTTCTTC CASSPPMNPGSYNEQFF . TRBJ2-1 . TRBV18
TGTGCCAGCAGCCCGCGACAGGAATTCGGCGAGCAGTACTTC CASSPRQEFGEQYF . TRBJ2-7 . TRBV7-2
TGTTCCAGCAGCTTCACCGTCTACGAGCAGTACTTC CSSSFTVYEQYF . TRBJ2-7 . TRBV7-9
TGTGCCAGTAGTCATTTAGAGACCCAGTACTTC CASSHLETQYF . TRBJ2-5 . TRBV19
TGCGCCAGCAGCTTGGCCCCACAAGAGACCCAGTACTTC CASSLAPQETQYF . TRBJ2-5 . TRBV5-1
TGCGCCAGCAGTGAAGGTACAGGGGGCATCGAGCAGTACTTC CASSEGTGGIEQYF TRBD1 TRBJ2-7 . TRBV10-1
TGTGCCAGTAGTCCCCTGCGGGACTATGGCTACACCTTC CASSPLRDYGYTF . TRBJ1-2 . TRBV19